This is a list of T cell receptor beta chains from one sample in a study of T cell repertoires in cytomegalovirus infection. Their antigen targets remain unknown. TCRdb recomputed calls from the reads with MiXCR, one row per CDR3 protein. This table has about 890,000 distinct CDR3 sequences, less than 35% appearing once. The specimen was cultured CD8+ T cells from PBMCs, collected from culture after CMV antigen stimulation. These receptors came from a human donor in good health (CMV status not recorded). Some clones in this sample may be carry-over from other donors' samples. The CDR3 runs from the conserved cysteine through the conserved F or W. The D gene is left open where the match is weak. Size tells how often a clone was seen (once, few, many) or the class of an expanded clone, and some rows leave it out.

j_call v_call clone_size d_call cdr3_nt cdr3_aa
TRBJ2-3 TRBV2 - - TGTGCCAGCACCCCCCCCCAGTCGATCCCTCCTAGCACAGATACGCAGTATTTT CASTPPQSIPPSTDTQYF
TRBJ1-6 TRBV6-6 - TRBD1 TGTGCCCGCAGTTACCAGGACAGGGGGGGTTCACCCCTCCACTTT CARSYQDRGGSPLHF
TRBJ1-3 TRBV6-5 - - TGTGCCAGCAGCGGGGGATTTGGAAACACCATATATTTT CASSGGFGNTIYF
TRBJ1-3 TRBV15 - TRBD1 TGTGCCACCAGCGAAGACAGGGGTGCTGGAAACACCATATATTTT CATSEDRGAGNTIYF
TRBJ2-5 TRBV7-9 - TRBD2 TGTGCCAGCAGCCTCGGACTAGTCTTACAAGAGACCCAGTACTTC CASSLGLVLQETQYF
TRBJ2-1 TRBV24-1 few TRBD1 TGTGCCACCAGTGAAGTTCGGGACAGGGGGCTCAATGAGCAGTTCTTC CATSEVRDRGLNEQFF
TRBJ1-5 TRBV6-5 few - TGTGCCAGCAGTTACCGCCCGGGTCAGCCCCAGCATTTT CASSYRPGQPQHF
TRBJ2-3 TRBV28 many - TGTGCCAGCAGCCATTACGGCGGCACAGATACGCAGTATTTT CASSHYGGTDTQYF
TRBJ2-2 TRBV12-3/TRBV12-4 - - TGTGCCAGCAGTCCAGTTTGGGCCGGGGAGCTGTTTTTT CASSPVWAGELFF
TRBJ2-5 TRBV7-8 - - TGTGCCAGCAGCTTAATATTGATGGGAGCCCTGTTTGAAGAGACCCAGTACTTC CASSLILMGALFEETQYF
TRBJ2-7 TRBV27 - - TGTGCCAGCAGGCCCCCGGGGAGGAGGGAGCAGTACTTC CASRPPGRREQYF
TRBJ2-5 TRBV6-1 - - TGTGCCAGCAGTGTACAGGGCTCTGGTACCCAGTACTTC CASSVQGSGTQYF
TRBJ1-4 TRBV7-6 few - TGTGCCAGCAGCCTCCAGACCCCGGGGTGGGAAAAACTGTTTTTT CASSLQTPGWEKLFF
TRBJ1-6 TRBV7-2 few - TGTGCCAGCAGCTTAGTTTTGACAGAGCACTATAATTCACCCCTCCACTTT CASSLVLTEHYNSPLHF
TRBJ2-7 TRBV15 - TRBD1 TGTGCCACCAGCAGAGATCAGGGACAGTGGTCCTACGAGCAGTACTTC CATSRDQGQWSYEQYF
TRBJ1-5 TRBV14 - - TGTGCCAGCAGCCACGGGGGCTCTCAGCCCCAGCATTTT CASSHGGSQPQHF
TRBJ2-5 TRBV7-2 many - TGTGCCAGCAGCTTACCGGACTCGGATATATGGGAGACCCAGTACTTC CASSLPDSDIWETQYF
TRBJ2-5 TRBV7-3 many - TGTGCCAGCAGTCCGTTAGGCGGGGCAGAGACCCAGTACTTC CASSPLGGAETQYF
TRBJ2-1 TRBV15 - - TGTGCCACCAGCAGCAGCAATGAGCAGTTCTTC CATSSSNEQFF
TRBJ1-3 TRBV20-1 - - TGCAGTGCTAGCCCGCCAGGGAGGGGGAACGGAAACACCATATATTTT CSASPPGRGNGNTIYF
TRBJ2-1 TRBV7-8 many TRBD2 TGTGCCAGCAGTATGACTAGCGGGGGGAATGAGCAGTTCTTC CASSMTSGGNEQFF
TRBJ2-1 TRBV5-1 - TRBD1 TGCGCCAGCAGCTTGTGGGACAGAGATTTCAATGAGCAGTTCTTC CASSLWDRDFNEQFF
TRBJ2-2 TRBV19 - - TGTGCCGGTAGTAAGACCCAGGTGAACACCGGGGAGCTGTTTTTT CAGSKTQVNTGELFF
TRBJ2-1 TRBV6-5 - - TGTGCCAGCAGTTACGACGGGACTGCCGTCGGAAATGAGCAGTTCTTC CASSYDGTAVGNEQFF
TRBJ1-1 TRBV6-2/TRBV6-3 - TRBD1 TGTGCCAGCAGTTCCGTAGGGACAGGCATGCGAGCTTTCTTT CASSSVGTGMRAFF
TRBJ2-3 TRBV19 - - TGTGCCAGTCAGAGGGGGGCTAGGGAAGATACGCAGTATTTT CASQRGAREDTQYF
TRBJ2-1 TRBV7-2 - - TGTGCCAGCAGCTTGCTACTCCCTAGCGATGAGCAGTTCTTC CASSLLLPSDEQFF
TRBJ2-3 TRBV9 - TRBD2 TGTGCCAGCAGCATAGCGGGGGACAACACAGATACGCAGTATTTT CASSIAGDNTDTQYF
TRBJ2-3 TRBV12-3/TRBV12-4 many - TGTGCCAGCAGTAGAGAGAGGGAAGGGAGTGATACGCAGTATTTT CASSREREGSDTQYF
TRBJ2-7 TRBV29-1 - TRBD1 TGCAGCGTTGAAGTAGTGGACAGGGAAGGCTACGAGCAGTACTTC CSVEVVDREGYEQYF
TRBJ1-3 TRBV7-6 many - TGTGCCAGCAGCCCTAGCCCGGTTGCTGGAAACACCATATATTTT CASSPSPVAGNTIYF
TRBJ2-1 TRBV27 - - TGTGCCAGCATTCTGGCCAATGAGCAGTTCTTC CASILANEQFF
TRBJ1-2 TRBV2 few - TGTGCCAGCATCGGAAGGGCAGGGTTATATGGCTACACCTTC CASIGRAGLYGYTF
TRBJ1-1 TRBV7-9 many - TGTGCCAGCACCTTTCTACCTGAAGCTTTCTTT CASTFLPEAFF
TRBJ1-5 TRBV6-1 many - TGTGCCAGCAGTGAATTCGGAAGCAATCAGCCCCAGCATTTT CASSEFGSNQPQHF
TRBJ1-2 TRBV27 - TRBD1 TGTGCCAGCAGTCCATGGGGTAAGAGACAGGGGGCTGGTGATGGCTACACCTTC CASSPWGKRQGAGDGYTF
TRBJ2-1 TRBV7-6 - - TGTGCCAGCACCACAACAGGGTTCCACAATGAGCAGTTCTTC CASTTTGFHNEQFF
TRBJ2-1 TRBV4-1 many - TGCGCCAGCAGCCCCGGGCCGGACCCCTACAATGAGCAGTTCTTC CASSPGPDPYNEQFF
TRBJ2-1 TRBV27 - TRBD1 TGTGCCAGCAGTTTGGGTATGACAGGGGGTTGGAATGAGCAGTTCTTC CASSLGMTGGWNEQFF
TRBJ1-1 TRBV19 - TRBD1 TGTGCCAGTAGTACCAGGGGGCAATTCAACACTGAAGCTTTCTTT CASSTRGQFNTEAFF
TRBJ1-5 TRBV28 - - TGTGCCAGCAGACCGGGCCAGGAGGGCAATCAGCCCCAGCATTTT CASRPGQEGNQPQHF
TRBJ2-2 TRBV5-5 - - TGTGCCAGCAGCTTGAACGGGAACACTGGGGAGCTGTTTTTT CASSLNGNTGELFF